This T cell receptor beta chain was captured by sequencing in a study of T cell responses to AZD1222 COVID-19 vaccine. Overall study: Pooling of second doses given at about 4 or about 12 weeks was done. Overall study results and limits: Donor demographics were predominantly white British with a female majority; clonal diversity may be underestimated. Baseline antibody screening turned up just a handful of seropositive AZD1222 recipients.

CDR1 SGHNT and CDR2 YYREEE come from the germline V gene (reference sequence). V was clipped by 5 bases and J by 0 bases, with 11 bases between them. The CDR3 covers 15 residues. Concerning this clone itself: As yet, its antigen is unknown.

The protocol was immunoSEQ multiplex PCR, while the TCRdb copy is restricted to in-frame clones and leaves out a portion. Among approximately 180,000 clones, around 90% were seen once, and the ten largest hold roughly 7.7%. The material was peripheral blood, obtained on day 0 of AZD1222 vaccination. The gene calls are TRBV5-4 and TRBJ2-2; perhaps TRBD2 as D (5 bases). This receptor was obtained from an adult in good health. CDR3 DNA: TGTGCCAGCAGTCATGGGAGCGCGAACACCGGGGAGCTGTTTTTT. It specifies CASSHGSANTGELFF.